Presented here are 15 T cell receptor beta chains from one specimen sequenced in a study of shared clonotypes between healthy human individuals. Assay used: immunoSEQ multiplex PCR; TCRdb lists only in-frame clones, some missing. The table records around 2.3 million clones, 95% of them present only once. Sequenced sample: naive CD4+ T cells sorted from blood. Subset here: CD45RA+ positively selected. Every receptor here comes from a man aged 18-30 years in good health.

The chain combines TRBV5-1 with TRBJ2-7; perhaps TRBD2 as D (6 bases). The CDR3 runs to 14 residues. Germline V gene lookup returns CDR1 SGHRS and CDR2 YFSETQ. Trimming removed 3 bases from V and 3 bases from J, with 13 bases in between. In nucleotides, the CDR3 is TGCGCCAGCAGCTCGGAGGGAGGCTACTACGAGCAGTACTTC. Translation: CASSSEGGYYEQYF.

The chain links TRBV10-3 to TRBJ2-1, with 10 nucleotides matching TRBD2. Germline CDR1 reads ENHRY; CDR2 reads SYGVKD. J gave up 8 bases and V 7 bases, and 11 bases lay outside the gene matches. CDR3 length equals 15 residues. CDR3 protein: CAINLGPSGGDEQFF. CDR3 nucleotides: TGTGCCATCAACCTAGGTCCTAGCGGGGGCGATGAGCAGTTCTTC.

The CDR3 coding sequence is TGTGCCTCCTCCTCACCCCTCCACTTT. This gives the protein CASSSPLHF. The chain uses TRBV30 and TRBJ1-6; D is undetermined. Germline V gene lookup returns CDR1 GTSNPN and CDR2 SVGIG (reference sequence). Trimming took 7 bases from V and 10 from J, leaving 5 bases between them. This CDR3 spans 9 amino acids.

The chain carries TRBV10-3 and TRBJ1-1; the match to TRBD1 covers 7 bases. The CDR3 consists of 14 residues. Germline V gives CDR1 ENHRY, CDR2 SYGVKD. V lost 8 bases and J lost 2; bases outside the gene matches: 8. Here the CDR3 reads CAIAPRQGNTEAFF. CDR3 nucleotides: TGTGCCATCGCCCCACGACAGGGCAACACTGAAGCTTTCTTT.

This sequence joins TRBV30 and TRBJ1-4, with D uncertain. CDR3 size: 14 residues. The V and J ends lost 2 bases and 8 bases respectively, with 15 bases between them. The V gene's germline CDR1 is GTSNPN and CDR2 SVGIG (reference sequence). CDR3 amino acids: CAWSKGRPREKLFF. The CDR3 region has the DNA TGTGCCTGGAGTAAGGGTCGGCCGAGAGAAAAACTGTTTTTT.

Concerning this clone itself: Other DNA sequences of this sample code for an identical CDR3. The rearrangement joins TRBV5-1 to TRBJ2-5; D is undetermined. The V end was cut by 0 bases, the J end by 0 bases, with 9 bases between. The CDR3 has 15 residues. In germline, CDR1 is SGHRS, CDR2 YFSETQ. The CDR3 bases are TGCGCCAGCAGCTTGGCCGGTCAGTACCAAGAGACCCAGTACTTC. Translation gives CASSLAGQYQETQYF.

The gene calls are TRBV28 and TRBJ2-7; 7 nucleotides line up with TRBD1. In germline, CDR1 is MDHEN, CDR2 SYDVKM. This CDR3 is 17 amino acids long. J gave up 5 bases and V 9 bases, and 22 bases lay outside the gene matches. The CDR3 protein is CASSTASTRDRVHEQYF. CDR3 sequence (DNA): TGTGCCAGTTCGACTGCCAGTACTCGGGACAGAGTCCACGAGCAGTACTTC.

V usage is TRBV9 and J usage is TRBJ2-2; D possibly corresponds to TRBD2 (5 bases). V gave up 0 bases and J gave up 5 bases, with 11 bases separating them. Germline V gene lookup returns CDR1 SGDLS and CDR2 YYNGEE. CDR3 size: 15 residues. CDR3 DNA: TGTGCCAGCAGCGTAGGGGGAGCGCAAACCGGGGAGCTGTTTTTT. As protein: CASSVGGAQTGELFF. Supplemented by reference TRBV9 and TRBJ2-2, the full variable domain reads DSGVTQTPKHLITATGQRVTLRCSPRSGDLSVYWYQQSLDQGLQFLIQYYNGEERAKGNILERFSAQQFPDLHSELNLSSLELGDSALYFCASSVGGAQTGELFFGEGSRLTVL.

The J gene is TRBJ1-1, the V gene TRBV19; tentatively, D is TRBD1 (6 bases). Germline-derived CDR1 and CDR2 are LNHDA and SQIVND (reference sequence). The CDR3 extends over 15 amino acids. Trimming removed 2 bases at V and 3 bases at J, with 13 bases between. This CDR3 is CASSINGGADTEAFF. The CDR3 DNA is TGTGCCAGTAGTATAAACGGGGGCGCCGACACTGAAGCTTTCTTT.

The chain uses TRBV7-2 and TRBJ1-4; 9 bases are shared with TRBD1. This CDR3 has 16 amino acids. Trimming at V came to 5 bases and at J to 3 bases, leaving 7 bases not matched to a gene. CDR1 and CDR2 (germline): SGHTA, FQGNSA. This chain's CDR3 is CASSPGTGRANEKLFF. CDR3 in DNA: TGTGCCAGCAGCCCTGGGACAGGGAGGGCTAATGAAAAACTGTTTTTT.

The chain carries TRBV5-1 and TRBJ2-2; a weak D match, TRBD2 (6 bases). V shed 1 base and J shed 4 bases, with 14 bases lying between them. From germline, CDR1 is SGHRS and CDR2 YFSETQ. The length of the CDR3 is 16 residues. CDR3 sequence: CASSLSWGGGTGELFF. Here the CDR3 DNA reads TGCGCCAGCAGCTTGTCTTGGGGAGGCGGCACCGGGGAGCTGTTTTTT.

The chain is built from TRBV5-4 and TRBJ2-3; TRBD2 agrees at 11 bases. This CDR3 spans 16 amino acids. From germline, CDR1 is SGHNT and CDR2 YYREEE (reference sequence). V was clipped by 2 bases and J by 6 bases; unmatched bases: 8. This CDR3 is CASSFPSGGISDTQYF. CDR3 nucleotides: TGTGCCAGCAGCTTTCCTAGCGGGGGGATCTCGGATACGCAGTATTTT.

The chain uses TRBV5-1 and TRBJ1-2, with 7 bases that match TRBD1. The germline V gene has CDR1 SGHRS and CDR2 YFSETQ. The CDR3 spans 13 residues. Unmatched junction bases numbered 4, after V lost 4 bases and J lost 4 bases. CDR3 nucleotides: TGCGCCAGCAGCGCGGGACAGTTCTATGGCTACACCTTC. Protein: CASSAGQFYGYTF. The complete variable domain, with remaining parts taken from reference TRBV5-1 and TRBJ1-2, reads KAGVTQTPRYLIKTRGQQVTLSCSPISGHRSVSWYQQTPGQGLQFLFEYFSETQRNKGNFPGRFSGRQFSNSRSEMNVSTLELGDSALYLCASSAGQFYGYTFGSGTRLTVV.

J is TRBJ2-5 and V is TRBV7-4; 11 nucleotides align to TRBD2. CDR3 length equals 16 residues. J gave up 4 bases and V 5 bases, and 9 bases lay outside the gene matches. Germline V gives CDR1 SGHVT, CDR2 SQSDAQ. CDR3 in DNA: TGTGCCAGCAGCCGACTAGCGGGGTCGGCTGGAGAGACCCAGTACTTC. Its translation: CASSRLAGSAGETQYF. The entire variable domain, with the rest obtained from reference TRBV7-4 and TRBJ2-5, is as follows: GAGVSQSPRYKVAKRGRDVALRCDSISGHVTLYWYRQTLGQGSEVLTYSQSDAQRDKSGRPSGRFSAERPERSVSTLKIQRTEQGDSAVYLCASSRLAGSAGETQYFGPGTRLLVL.

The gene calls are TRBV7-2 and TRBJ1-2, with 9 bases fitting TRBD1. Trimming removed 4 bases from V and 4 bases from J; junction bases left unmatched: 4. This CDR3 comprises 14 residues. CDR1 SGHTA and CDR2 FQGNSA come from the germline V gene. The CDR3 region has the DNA TGTGCCAGCAGCTCACAGGGGGCAGCCTATGGCTACACCTTC. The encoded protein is CASSSQGAAYGYTF.